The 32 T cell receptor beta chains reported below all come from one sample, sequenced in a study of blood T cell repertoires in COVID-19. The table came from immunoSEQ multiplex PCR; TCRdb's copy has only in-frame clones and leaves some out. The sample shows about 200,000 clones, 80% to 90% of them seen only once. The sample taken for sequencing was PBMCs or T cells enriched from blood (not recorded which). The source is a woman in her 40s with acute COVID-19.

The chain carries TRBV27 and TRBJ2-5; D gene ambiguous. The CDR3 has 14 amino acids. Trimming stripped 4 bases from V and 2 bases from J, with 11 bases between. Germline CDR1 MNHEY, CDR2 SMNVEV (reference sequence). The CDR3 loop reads CASSSFGTQETQYF. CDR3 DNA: TGTGCCAGCAGTTCCTTCGGTACTCAAGAGACCCAGTACTTC.

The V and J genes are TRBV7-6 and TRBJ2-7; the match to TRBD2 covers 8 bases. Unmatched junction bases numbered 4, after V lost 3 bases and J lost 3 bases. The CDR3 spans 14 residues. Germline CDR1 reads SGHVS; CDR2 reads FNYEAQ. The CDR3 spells CASSLGGLGYEQYF. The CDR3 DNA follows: TGTGCCAGCAGCTTGGGGGGACTAGGCTACGAGCAGTACTTC.

The DNA of the CDR3 is TGTGCCAGCAGCATCCGGACAGGGATAAATTCACCCCTCCACTTT. Protein sequence: CASSIRTGINSPLHF. This chain joins TRBV5-6 and TRBJ1-6; 8 nucleotides agree with TRBD1. CDR3 length: 15 amino acids. The V gene end was trimmed by 4 bases and the J gene end by 7 bases; junction bases not matched to a gene: 7. Germline V gene lookup returns CDR1 SGHDT and CDR2 YYEEEE.

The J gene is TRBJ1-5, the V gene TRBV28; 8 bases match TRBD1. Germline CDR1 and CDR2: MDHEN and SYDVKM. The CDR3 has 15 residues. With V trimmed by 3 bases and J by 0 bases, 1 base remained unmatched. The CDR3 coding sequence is TGTGCCAGCAGTTTGCAGGGGGCTAGCAATCAGCCCCAGCATTTT. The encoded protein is CASSLQGASNQPQHF.

The chain's CDR3 is CASSLALGGNTEAFF. CDR3 coding DNA: TGTGCCAGCAGCTTAGCGTTGGGGGGGAACACTGAAGCTTTCTTT. The chain combines TRBV7-9 with TRBJ1-1; tentative D call: TRBD1 (5 bases). The germline V gene encodes CDR1 SEHNR and CDR2 FQNEAQ (reference sequence). V dropped 0 bases and J dropped 1 base, with 9 bases sitting between them. This CDR3 spans 15 amino acids.

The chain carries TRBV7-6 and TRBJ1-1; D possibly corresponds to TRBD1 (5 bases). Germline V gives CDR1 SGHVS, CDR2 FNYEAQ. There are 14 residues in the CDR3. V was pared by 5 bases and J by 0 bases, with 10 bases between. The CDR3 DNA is TGTGCCAGCAGCGTGGACACCATGAACACTGAAGCTTTCTTT. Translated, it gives CASSVDTMNTEAFF.

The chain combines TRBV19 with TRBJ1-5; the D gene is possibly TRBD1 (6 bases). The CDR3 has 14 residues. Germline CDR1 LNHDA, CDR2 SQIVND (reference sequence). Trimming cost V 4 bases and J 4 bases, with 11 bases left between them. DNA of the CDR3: TGTGCCAGTAGTAAGGGACAACGTAATCAGCCCCAGCATTTT. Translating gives CASSKGQRNQPQHF. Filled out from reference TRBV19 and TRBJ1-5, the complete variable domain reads DGGITQSPKYLFRKEGQNVTLSCEQNLNHDAMYWYRQDPGQGLRLIYYSQIVNDFQKGDIAEGYSVSREKKESFPLTVTSAQKNPTAFYLCASSKGQRNQPQHFGDGTRLSIL.

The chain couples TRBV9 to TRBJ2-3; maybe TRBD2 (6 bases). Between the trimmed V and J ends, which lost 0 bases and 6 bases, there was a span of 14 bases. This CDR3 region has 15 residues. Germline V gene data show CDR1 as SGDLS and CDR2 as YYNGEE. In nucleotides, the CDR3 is TGTGCCAGCAGCGTAGGGGGCGCGGGAATTGATACGCAGTATTTT. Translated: CASSVGGAGIDTQYF. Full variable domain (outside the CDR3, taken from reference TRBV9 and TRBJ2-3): DSGVTQTPKHLITATGQRVTLRCSPRSGDLSVYWYQQSLDQGLQFLIQYYNGEERAKGNILERFSAQQFPDLHSELNLSSLELGDSALYFCASSVGGAGIDTQYFGPGTRLTVL.

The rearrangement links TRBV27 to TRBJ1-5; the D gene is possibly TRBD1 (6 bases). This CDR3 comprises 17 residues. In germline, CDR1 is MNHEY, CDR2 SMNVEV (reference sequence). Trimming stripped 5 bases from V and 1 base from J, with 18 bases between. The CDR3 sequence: CASSPTPGQRSNQPQHF. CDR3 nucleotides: TGTGCCAGCAGTCCGACCCCCGGACAGAGGAGCAATCAGCCCCAGCATTTT.

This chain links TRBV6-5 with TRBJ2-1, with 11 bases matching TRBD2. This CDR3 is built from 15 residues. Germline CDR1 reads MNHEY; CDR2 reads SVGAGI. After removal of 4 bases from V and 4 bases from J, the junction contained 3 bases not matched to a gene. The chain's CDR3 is CASSWGLADYNEQFF. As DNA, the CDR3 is TGTGCCAGCAGTTGGGGACTAGCGGATTACAATGAGCAGTTCTTC.

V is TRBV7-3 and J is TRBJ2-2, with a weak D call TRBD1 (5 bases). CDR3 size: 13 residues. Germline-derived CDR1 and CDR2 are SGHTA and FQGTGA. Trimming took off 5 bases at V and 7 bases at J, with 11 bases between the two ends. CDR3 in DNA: TGTGCCAGCAGCGCGCAGGGTTACGGGGAGCTGTTTTTT. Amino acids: CASSAQGYGELFF.

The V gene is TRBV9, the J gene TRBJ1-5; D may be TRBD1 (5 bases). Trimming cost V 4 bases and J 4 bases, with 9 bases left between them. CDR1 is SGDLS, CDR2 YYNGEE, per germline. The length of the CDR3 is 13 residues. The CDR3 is CASSRGNNQPQHF. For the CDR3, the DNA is TGTGCCAGCAGCAGGGGAAATAATCAGCCCCAGCATTTT.

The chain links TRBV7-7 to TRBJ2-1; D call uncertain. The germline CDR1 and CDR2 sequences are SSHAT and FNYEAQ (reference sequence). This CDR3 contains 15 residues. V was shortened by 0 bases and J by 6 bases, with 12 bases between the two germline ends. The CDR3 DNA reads TGTGCCAGCAGCTTAGCGGGTGGCCCTAGCAATGAGCAGTTCTTC. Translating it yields CASSLAGGPSNEQFF.

CDR3 sequence reads: CASSLGLAGVGEQFF. In DNA, the CDR3 is TGTGCCAGCAGCTTAGGGCTAGCGGGAGTTGGTGAGCAGTTCTTC. This sequence joins TRBV11-3 and TRBJ2-1; TRBD2 agrees at 10 bases. V was pared by 1 base and J by 9 bases, with 6 bases of the junction left unmatched. The length of the CDR3 is 15 residues. Germline loops: CDR1 SGHNT, CDR2 YENEEA.

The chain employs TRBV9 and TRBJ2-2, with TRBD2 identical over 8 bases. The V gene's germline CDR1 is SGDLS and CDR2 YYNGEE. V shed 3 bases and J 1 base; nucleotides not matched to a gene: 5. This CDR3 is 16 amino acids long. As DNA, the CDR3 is TGTGCCAGCAGCGAGATTAGCGGGATGAACACCGGGGAGCTGTTTTTT. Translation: CASSEISGMNTGELFF.

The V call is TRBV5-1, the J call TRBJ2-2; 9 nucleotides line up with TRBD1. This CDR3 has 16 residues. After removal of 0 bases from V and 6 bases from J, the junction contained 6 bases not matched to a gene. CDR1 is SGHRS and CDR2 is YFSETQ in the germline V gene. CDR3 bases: TGCGCCAGCAGCTTGGCTTTACAGGGGGCTGCCGGGGAGCTGTTTTTT. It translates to CASSLALQGAAGELFF.

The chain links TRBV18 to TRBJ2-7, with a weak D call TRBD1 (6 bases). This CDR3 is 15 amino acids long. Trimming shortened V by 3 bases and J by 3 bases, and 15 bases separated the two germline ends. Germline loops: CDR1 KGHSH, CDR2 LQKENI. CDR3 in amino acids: CASSPSRTADYEQYF. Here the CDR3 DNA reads TGTGCCAGCTCACCTTCGCGGACAGCGGACTACGAGCAGTACTTC.

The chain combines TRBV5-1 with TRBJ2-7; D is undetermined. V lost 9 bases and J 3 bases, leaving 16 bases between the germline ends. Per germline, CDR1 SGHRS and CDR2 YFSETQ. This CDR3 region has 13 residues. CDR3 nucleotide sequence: TGCGCCACCCCTCACGGGTCTAACTACGAGCAGTACTTC. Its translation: CATPHGSNYEQYF.

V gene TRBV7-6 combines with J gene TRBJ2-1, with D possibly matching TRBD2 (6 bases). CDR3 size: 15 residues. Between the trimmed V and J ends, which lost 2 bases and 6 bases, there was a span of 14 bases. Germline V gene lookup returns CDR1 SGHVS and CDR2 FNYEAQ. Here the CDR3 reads CASSLSFGSGNEQFF. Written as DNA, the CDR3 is TGTGCCAGCAGCTTATCTTTCGGTAGCGGCAATGAGCAGTTCTTC.

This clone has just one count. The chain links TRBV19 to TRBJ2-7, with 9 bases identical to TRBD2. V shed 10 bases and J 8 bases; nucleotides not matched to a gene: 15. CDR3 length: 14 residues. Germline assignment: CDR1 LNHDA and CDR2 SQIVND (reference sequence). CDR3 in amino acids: CATLGSSSGTKQYF. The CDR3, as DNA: TGTGCCACCCTGGGTTCTTCTAGCGGGACAAAGCAGTACTTC.

In nucleotides, the CDR3 is TGTGCCAGTAGCGAACCGGGACAGGGAACCTACGAGCAGTACTTC. Amino acid sequence: CASSEPGQGTYEQYF. V usage is TRBV19 and J usage is TRBJ2-7, with 9 positions matching TRBD1. J lost 2 bases, V lost 6 bases, and 8 bases had no gene match. This CDR3 is 15 amino acids long. Germline CDR1 and CDR2: LNHDA and SQIVND (reference sequence).

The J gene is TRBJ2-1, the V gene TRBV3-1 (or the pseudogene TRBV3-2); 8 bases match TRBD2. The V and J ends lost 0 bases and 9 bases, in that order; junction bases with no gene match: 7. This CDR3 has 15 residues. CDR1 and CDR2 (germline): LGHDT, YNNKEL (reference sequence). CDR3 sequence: CASSQDRAGDSEQFF. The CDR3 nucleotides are TGTGCCAGCAGCCAAGATCGAGCGGGAGATAGTGAGCAGTTCTTC.

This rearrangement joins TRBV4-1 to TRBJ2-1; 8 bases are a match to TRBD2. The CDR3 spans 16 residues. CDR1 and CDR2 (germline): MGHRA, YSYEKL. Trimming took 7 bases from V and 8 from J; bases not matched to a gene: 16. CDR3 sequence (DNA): TGCGCCAGCACCCTACATGGTGGCGGGAGGAGAGATGAGCAGTTCTTC. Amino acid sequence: CASTLHGGGRRDEQFF.

CDR3 DNA: TGTGCCAGCAGCCAATTGGGACAGAACTACGAGCAGTACTTC. Translating gives CASSQLGQNYEQYF. The chain uses TRBV14 and TRBJ2-7; 7 bases map to TRBD1. The CDR3 is 14 residues long. V was pared by 2 bases and J by 3 bases, with 4 bases of the junction left unmatched. Germline V CDR1 and CDR2: SGHDN, FVKESK.

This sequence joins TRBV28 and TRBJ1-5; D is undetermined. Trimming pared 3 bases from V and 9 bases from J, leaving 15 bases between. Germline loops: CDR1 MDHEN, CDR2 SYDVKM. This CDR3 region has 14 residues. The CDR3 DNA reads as TGTGCCAGCAGTTTGACTTCGACCGCCGGGCCCCAGCATTTT. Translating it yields CASSLTSTAGPQHF.

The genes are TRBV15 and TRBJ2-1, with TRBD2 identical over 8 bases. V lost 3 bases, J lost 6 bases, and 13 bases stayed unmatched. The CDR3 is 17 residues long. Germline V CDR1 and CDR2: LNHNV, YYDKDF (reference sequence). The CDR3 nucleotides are TGTGCCACCAGCAGGGGGGGCTTGGCGGGAGGCCTCAATGAGCAGTTCTTC. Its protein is CATSRGGLAGGLNEQFF. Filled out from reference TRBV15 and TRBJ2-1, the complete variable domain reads DAMVIQNPRYQVTQFGKPVTLSCSQTLNHNVMYWYQQKSSQAPKLLFHYYDKDFNNEADTPDNFQSRRPNTSFCFLDIRSPGLGDTAMYLCATSRGGLAGGLNEQFFGPGTRLTVL.

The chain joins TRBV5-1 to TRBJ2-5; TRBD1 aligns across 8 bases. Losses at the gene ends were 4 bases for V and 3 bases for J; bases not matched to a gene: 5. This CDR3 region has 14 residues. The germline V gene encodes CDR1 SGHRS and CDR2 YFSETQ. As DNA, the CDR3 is TGCGCCAGCAGCGTATTGACAGGGGAAGAGACCCAGTACTTC. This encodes CASSVLTGEETQYF.

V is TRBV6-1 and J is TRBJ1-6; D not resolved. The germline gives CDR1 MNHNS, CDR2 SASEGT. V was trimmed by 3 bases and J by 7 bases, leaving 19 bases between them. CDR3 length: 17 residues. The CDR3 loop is CASSDEEVWRRNSPLHF. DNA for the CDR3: TGTGCCAGCAGTGATGAGGAGGTCTGGAGACGGAATTCACCCCTCCACTTT.

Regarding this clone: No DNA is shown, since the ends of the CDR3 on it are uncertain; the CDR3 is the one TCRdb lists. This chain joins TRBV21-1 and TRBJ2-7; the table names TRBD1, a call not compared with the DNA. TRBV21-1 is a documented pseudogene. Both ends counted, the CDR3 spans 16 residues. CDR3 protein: CASSKQWGTGIYEQYF.

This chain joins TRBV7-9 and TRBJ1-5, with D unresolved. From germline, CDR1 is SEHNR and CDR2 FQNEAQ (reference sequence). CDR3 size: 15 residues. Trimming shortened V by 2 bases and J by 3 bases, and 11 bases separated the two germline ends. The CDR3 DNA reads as TGTGCCAGCAGCTTACGAGACGGAGACAATCAGCCCCAGCATTTT. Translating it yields CASSLRDGDNQPQHF.

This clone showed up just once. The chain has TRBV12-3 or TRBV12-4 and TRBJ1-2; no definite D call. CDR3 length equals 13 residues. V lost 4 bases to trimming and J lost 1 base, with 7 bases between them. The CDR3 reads CASSYKSNYGYTF. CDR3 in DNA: TGTGCCAGCAGTTATAAGAGTAACTATGGCTACACCTTC.

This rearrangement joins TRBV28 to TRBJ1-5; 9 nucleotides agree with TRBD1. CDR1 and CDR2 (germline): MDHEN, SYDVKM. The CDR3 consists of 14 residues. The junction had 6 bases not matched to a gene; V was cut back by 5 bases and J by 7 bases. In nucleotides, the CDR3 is TGTGCCAGCAGTCAAACAGGGGGCTGGCAGCCCCAGCATTTT. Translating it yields CASSQTGGWQPQHF. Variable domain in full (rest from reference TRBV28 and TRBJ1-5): DVKVTQSSRYLVKRTGEKVFLECVQDMDHENMFWYRQDPGLGLRLIYFSYDVKMKEKGDIPEGYSVSREKKERFSLILESASTNQTSMYLCASSQTGGWQPQHFGDGTRLSIL.